This T cell receptor beta chain is drawn from a study of OX40 agonist ivuxolimab in advanced cancers. The wider study: The dose-escalation cohort had hepatocellular carcinoma, melanoma, renal cell or head and neck cancer. Three patients got partial responses; one had hepatocellular carcinoma and two had cutaneous melanoma.

Overall study findings and caveats: CD8+ T cells (on average) carried more expanded clones than CD4+ T cells.

V lost 3 bases and J lost 1; bases outside the gene matches: 4. The CDR3 length is 16 residues. Germline CDR1 reads SGHDT; CDR2 reads YYEEEE. As to this clone: No antigen is known for it.

Sequencing used immunoSEQ multiplex PCR; TCRdb keeps in-frame clones, though not all of them. Here the sample spans about 55,000 clones, around four fifths being singletons. This sequence originates from an adult with an advanced solid tumor such as melanoma, head and neck, liver or kidney cancer. Material: CD4+ or CD8+ T cells sorted from blood, obtained in a trial of the OX40 agonist ivuxolimab. The chain uses TRBV5-6 and TRBJ1-5, with 10 nucleotides matching TRBD1. The CDR3 loop is CASSSWDRGSNQPQHF. The CDR3 DNA is TGTGCCAGCAGCTCCTGGGACAGGGGAAGCAATCAGCCCCAGCATTTT.